One and the same sample provided the 22 T cell receptor beta chains below, sequenced in a study of blood T cells in healthy people across ages. It was with a sample-barcoded 5' primer and a J-beta primer mix that a second PCR of about 6 to 12 cycles was run. Using its own MiXCR run on the 5' RACE reads, TCRdb lists one record per CDR3 protein. The sample records fewer than 1,000,000 distinct CDR3 sequences, under 45% being singletons. Sequencing was performed on blood. These receptors came from a man aged 55 to 70 in good health.

V is TRBV6-5 and J is TRBJ2-1, with no clear D. CDR3 length: 15 residues. Germline lookup yields CDR1 MNHEY and CDR2 SVGAGI. Trimming left V 0 bases short and J 5 bases short, with 11 bases between. The CDR3 loop reads CASSYSSHPNNEQFF. The CDR3 coding sequence is TGTGCCAGCAGTTACTCGTCTCACCCGAACAATGAGCAGTTCTTC.

This clonotype has only a few counts. The chain combines TRBV20-1 with TRBJ2-1, with 9 bases aligning to TRBD2. The CDR3 runs to 16 residues. With V trimmed by 1 base and J by 10 bases, 14 bases remained unmatched. Germline values: CDR1 DFQATT, CDR2 SNEGSKA (reference sequence). The DNA for the CDR3 is TGCAGTGCTAGAGCGGCGGGGGGGCGGTTCGGGAAGGAGCAGTTCTTC. Protein sequence: CSARAAGGRFGKEQFF.

This clonotype has ten or more counts. This chain links TRBV20-1 with TRBJ2-7; 7 bases map to TRBD2. With V trimmed by 3 bases and J by 3 bases, 5 bases remained unmatched. Germline V lookup: CDR1 DFQATT, CDR2 SNEGSKA (reference sequence). CDR3 size: 13 residues. This CDR3 reads CSASPGTNYEQYF. CDR3 DNA sequence: TGCAGTGCTAGTCCCGGGACTAACTACGAGCAGTACTTC.

This clonotype was recorded many times. This chain uses TRBV20-1 with TRBJ2-5; tentatively, D is TRBD1 (5 bases). Germline CDR1 and CDR2: DFQATT and SNEGSKA (reference sequence). The CDR3 contains 14 residues. The ends were cut back, 0 bases at V and 11 bases at J, with 19 bases in the middle. The CDR3 sequence: CSAREPGLHNEQYF. CDR3 bases: TGCAGTGCTAGAGAGCCAGGGTTGCACAATGAGCAGTACTTC.

This clonotype showed up just once. CDR3 coding DNA: TGTGCCACATCCGGGGGAGCCCAAGAGACCCAGTACTTC. It codes for CATSGGAQETQYF. This rearrangement joins TRBV7-6 to TRBJ2-5; D possibly corresponds to TRBD2 (6 bases). Trimming took 10 bases from V and 1 from J, leaving 13 bases between them. Per germline, CDR1 SGHVS and CDR2 FNYEAQ. This CDR3 is 13 amino acids long.

The chain carries TRBV3-1 and TRBJ2-5, with D unresolved. The CDR3 runs 17 residues. CDR1 LGHDT and CDR2 YNNKEL come from the germline V gene (reference sequence). Trimming cost V 0 bases and J 2 bases, with 16 bases left between them. The CDR3 loop is CASSQDFARTLQETQYF. The CDR3 DNA follows: TGTGCCAGCAGCCAAGATTTTGCCCGTACTCTGCAAGAGACCCAGTACTTC.

This clonotype has only a few counts. This sequence joins TRBV4-1 and TRBJ2-5; 9 positions match TRBD1. With V trimmed by 3 bases and J by 4 bases, 9 bases remained unmatched. Germline CDR1 is MGHRA and CDR2 is YSYEKL. The CDR3 is made up of 16 amino acids. The CDR3 sequence: CASSQETGTGRETQYF. CDR3 coding DNA: TGCGCCAGCAGCCAGGAAACCGGGACAGGGAGAGAGACCCAGTACTTC.

This clonotype was counted between two and nine times. CDR3 in amino acids: CAESRLYEQYF. The DNA of the CDR3 is TGTGCCGAGAGTCGGCTCTACGAGCAGTACTTC. The V and J genes are TRBV30 and TRBJ2-4; no firm D call. TRBJ2-7 explains the end of the DNA better; the J call may be wrong. The CDR3 has 11 residues. Per the germline V gene, CDR1 is GTSNPN and CDR2 is SVGIG (reference sequence).

This sequence joins TRBV11-2 and TRBJ2-1; 14 nucleotides align to TRBD2. TRBJ2-7 explains the end of the DNA better; the J call may be wrong. The CDR3 loop spans 20 amino acids. Germline V gives CDR1 SGHAT, CDR2 FQNNGV. The CDR3 loop is CASSPYLGTSGGLSYNEQYF. CDR3 nucleotide sequence: TGTGCCAGCAGTCCATACCTTGGGACTAGCGGGGGTCTCTCCTACAATGAGCAGTACTTC.

The V call is TRBV27, the J call TRBJ1-1; 11 bases match TRBD1. This CDR3 spans 15 amino acids. Germline trimming cut 5 bases from V and 5 bases from J; bases unmatched to any gene: 7. Germline V gives CDR1 MNHEY, CDR2 SMNVEV (reference sequence). The CDR3 loop is CASSPGQGARTEAFF. The CDR3 DNA follows: TGTGCCAGCAGTCCCGGACAGGGGGCGAGAACTGAAGCTTTCTTT.

The rearrangement links TRBV7-2 to TRBJ2-7, with D tentatively TRBD1 or TRBD2 (7 bases each). The CDR3 consists of 17 residues. V dropped 1 base and J dropped 3 bases, with 19 bases sitting between them. Germline CDR1 and CDR2: SGHTA and FQGNSA. The CDR3 DNA reads as TGTGCCAGCAGCTTAGAGACCATCGGGGGGACAGACTACGAGCAGTACTTC. Amino acids: CASSLETIGGTDYEQYF.

This clonotype has at least ten counts. V usage is TRBV7-2 and J usage is TRBJ2-7, with D perhaps given as TRBD1 or TRBD2 (6 bases each). The ends were cut back, 8 bases at V and 2 bases at J, with 19 bases in the middle. The CDR3 contains 15 residues. CDR1 is SGHTA and CDR2 is FQGNSA in the germline V gene. CDR3 nucleotides: TGTGCCAGCGTAGGGACCGCGGGACACCCCTACGAGCAGTACTTC. The encoded protein is CASVGTAGHPYEQYF.

V is TRBV9 and J is TRBJ2-2; TRBD2 matches 11 bases. Losses at the gene ends were 5 bases for V and 4 bases for J; bases not matched to a gene: 10. Germline CDR1 reads SGDLS; CDR2 reads YYNGEE. The CDR3 is 17 amino acids. CDR3 region: CASRPSGGSVGTGELFF. CDR3 sequence (DNA): TGTGCCAGCAGGCCTAGCGGGGGGTCAGTGGGCACCGGGGAGCTGTTTTTT.

This chain joins TRBV6-6 and TRBJ1-5; D possibly corresponds to TRBD1 (6 bases). This CDR3 is 16 amino acids long. V lost 2 bases and J lost 9, with 20 bases in between. Germline V gene lookup returns CDR1 MNHNY and CDR2 SVGAGI (reference sequence). The CDR3 nucleotides read TGTGCCAGCAGTTACATGAGGGGGGGCACCTTAGGGCCCCAGCATTTT. Translated, it gives CASSYMRGGTLGPQHF.

This chain's CDR3 is CAISESGQGGNSPLHF. The CDR3 coding sequence is TGTGCCATCAGTGAGTCGGGACAGGGTGGGAATTCACCCCTCCACTTT. The gene calls are TRBV10-3 and TRBJ1-6; TRBD1 matches 9 bases. CDR3 length equals 16 residues. The V and J ends lost 0 bases and 7 bases, in that order; junction bases with no gene match: 4. The V gene's germline CDR1 is ENHRY and CDR2 SYGVKD.

The rearrangement links TRBV6-2 or TRBV6-3 to TRBJ2-1, with D perhaps matching TRBD1 (6 bases). Per germline, CDR1 MNHEY and CDR2 SVGEGT. The V end lost 5 bases, the J end lost 0 bases, and 17 bases lay between the germline ends. The CDR3 spans 17 residues. CDR3 coding DNA: TGTGCCAGCAGTCCGGACAGACCACTGAGCTCCTACAATGAGCAGTTCTTC. Encoded protein: CASSPDRPLSSYNEQFF.

To note about this clonotype: Its ends do not fully match the called genes, so a read error is possible. Written as DNA, the CDR3 is TGTAGTGCCCAGGAGGGGGCGGGGGGAAAGGTAGAGACCCAGTACTTC. This codes for CSAQEGAGGKVETQYF. The V and J genes are TRBV20-1 and TRBJ2-5; D might be TRBD2 (8 bases). The CDR3 is 16 residues long. The germline CDR1 and CDR2 sequences are DFQATT and SNEGSKA (reference sequence).

This rearrangement joins TRBV3-1 to TRBJ2-5; 12 bases agree with TRBD2. The CDR3 loop spans 17 amino acids. The germline V gene encodes CDR1 LGHDT and CDR2 YNNKEL (reference sequence). The CDR3 DNA reads TGTACCGGCAGCTACTCCCTAGCGGGGGGGCCTCAGGAGACCCAGTACTTC. This sequence encodes CTGSYSLAGGPQETQYF.

J is TRBJ2-3 and V is TRBV24-1, with D unresolved. V was trimmed by 3 bases and J by 5 bases, leaving 5 bases between them. The CDR3 is 12 amino acids. Per the germline V gene, CDR1 is KGHDR and CDR2 is SFDVKD. The CDR3 reads CATSDREDTQYF. CDR3 sequence (DNA): TGTGCCACCAGTGATCGTGAAGATACGCAGTATTTT.

The CDR3 nucleotides are TGTGCCAGCAGTTTTGGGCCCAAAGAGACCCAGTACTTC. This translates into CASSFGPKETQYF. The rearrangement uses TRBV12-3 or TRBV12-4 and TRBJ2-5, with unresolved D. The CDR3 has 13 residues. V was trimmed by 3 bases and J by 3 bases, leaving 8 bases between them.

This sequence joins TRBV20-1 and TRBJ2-1; no clear D. The V gene's germline CDR1 is DFQATT and CDR2 SNEGSKA (reference sequence). The CDR3 runs 15 residues. Trimming stripped 3 bases from V and 0 bases from J, with 12 bases between. The CDR3 DNA follows: TGCAGTGCTAGGGGTCCGACAAGCTCCTACAATGAGCAGTTCTTC. It is translated as CSARGPTSSYNEQFF.

V usage is TRBV5-4 and J usage is TRBJ2-1; 10 bases agree with TRBD1. CDR1 and CDR2 (germline): SGHNT, YYREEE (reference sequence). The CDR3 contains 16 residues. With V trimmed by 5 bases and J by 7 bases, 12 bases remained unmatched. The CDR3 DNA reads TGTGCCAGCAGTTTTTCGTCGGGACAGGGGCTTAATGAGCAGTTCTTC. This sequence encodes CASSFSSGQGLNEQFF.